The text below deals with one T cell receptor (beta chain). J lost 9 bases, V lost 5 bases, and 7 bases had no gene match. The CDR3 has 14 amino acids. CDR1 is SGHVS, CDR2 FNYEAQ, per germline. Profiled with immunoSEQ multiplex PCR; TCRdb holds only in-frame clones, not every one. The profile covers about 80,000 clones, with about 90% appearing a single time and 4.5% to 7% taken by the ten largest. The source of the sample is a study of control samples from healthy donors and cancer patients. Sequenced input: blood. The V gene is TRBV7-6, the J gene TRBJ1-6; 7 bases line up with TRBD1. This TCR was recovered from a man aged 50 to 59 in good health. The CDR3 region is CASSRDRVSSPLHF. The CDR3 DNA sequence: TGTGCCAGCAGCCGCGACAGGGTTAGTTCACCCCTCCACTTT.